The text below deals with one T cell receptor beta chain. The CDR3 has 13 residues. The V and J ends lost 6 bases and 7 bases, in that order; junction bases with no gene match: 6. CDR1 and CDR2 (germline): MGHRA, YSYEKL. This specimen belongs to a study of blood T cell repertoires in COVID-19. Participant reports of clinical history set cohort assignment. Exposed study participants had met a COVID-19 case within 2 weeks before entry. The repertoire was sequenced with immunoSEQ multiplex PCR; TCRdb's copy has only in-frame clones and lacks some. The table lists some 270,000 clones, 80% to 90% of them singletons.

The sample taken for sequencing was PBMCs or T cells enriched from blood (not recorded which). The TCR comes from a middle-aged woman who had been exposed to COVID-19. This chain uses TRBV4-1 with TRBJ1-1; 9 bases are a match to TRBD1. The CDR3 here is CASRVTGGVEAFF. The CDR3 DNA reads TGCGCCAGCAGGGTAACAGGGGGCGTTGAAGCTTTCTTT.